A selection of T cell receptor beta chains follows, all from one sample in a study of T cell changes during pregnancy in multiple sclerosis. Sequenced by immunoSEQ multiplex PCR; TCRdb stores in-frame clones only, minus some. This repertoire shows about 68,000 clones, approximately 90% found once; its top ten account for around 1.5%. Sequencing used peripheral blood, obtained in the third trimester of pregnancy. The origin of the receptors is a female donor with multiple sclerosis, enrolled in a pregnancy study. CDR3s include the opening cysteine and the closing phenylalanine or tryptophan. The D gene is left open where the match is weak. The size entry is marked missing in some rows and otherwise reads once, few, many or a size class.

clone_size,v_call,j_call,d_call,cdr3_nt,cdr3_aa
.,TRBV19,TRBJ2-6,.,TGTGCCAGTAGTATAGACCATGACTTCTCTGGGGCCAACGTCCTGACTTTC,CASSIDHDFSGANVLTF
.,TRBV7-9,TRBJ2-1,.,TGTGCCAGCAGGCCTGGGGGGTCCAATGAGCAGTTCTTC,CASRPGGSNEQFF
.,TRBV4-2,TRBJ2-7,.,TGTGCCAGCAGCAAAGACGCGGCGATGAACAGGGTCCGCTCCTACGAGCAGTACTTC,CASSKDAAMNRVRSYEQYF
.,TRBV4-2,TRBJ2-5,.,TGTGCCAGCAGCCAAGACTTTCTGGGTGGACTGGAAGAGACCCAGTACTTC,CASSQDFLGGLEETQYF
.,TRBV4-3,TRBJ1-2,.,TGCGCCAGCAGCCCCCAACAGGGTCCCCTCTATGGCTACACCTTC,CASSPQQGPLYGYTF
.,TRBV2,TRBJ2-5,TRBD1,TGTGCCAGCAGTGATTTAGTTGACAGGGGTGGAGAGACCCAGTACTTC,CASSDLVDRGGETQYF
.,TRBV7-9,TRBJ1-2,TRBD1,TGTGCCAGCAGCTCCTCCCCTCCGGACAGGGGGCGCGATGGCTACACCTTC,CASSSSPPDRGRDGYTF
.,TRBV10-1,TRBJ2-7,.,TGCGCCAGCAGTAAGCGGGACACCTACGAGCAGTACTTC,CASSKRDTYEQYF
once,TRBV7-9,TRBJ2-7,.,TGTGCCAGCAGGTCAGATAAGATGACCGGGACTTCTCACTACGAGCAGTACTTC,CASRSDKMTGTSHYEQYF
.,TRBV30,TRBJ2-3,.,TGTGCCTGGGGTCCCCTAAACACAGATACGCAGTATTTT,CAWGPLNTDTQYF
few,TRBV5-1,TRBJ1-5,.,TGCGCCAGCAGCTTGGACGGTTATCAGCCCCAGCATTTT,CASSLDGYQPQHF
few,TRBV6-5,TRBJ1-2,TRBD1,TGTGCCAGCAGTCCTACAGGGGGCAATTCGGATGGCTACACCTTC,CASSPTGGNSDGYTF
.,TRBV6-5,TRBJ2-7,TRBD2,TGCCGGGGGGGGCCTCTCTACGAGCAGTACTTC,CRGGPLYEQYF
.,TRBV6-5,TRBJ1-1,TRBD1,TGTGCCAGCGCGTGGGGACAGGGCGACACTGAAGCTTTCTTT,CASAWGQGDTEAFF
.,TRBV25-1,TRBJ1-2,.,TGTGCCAGTTCGACAGCGGGTGTAAACTATGGCTACACCTTC,CASSTAGVNYGYTF
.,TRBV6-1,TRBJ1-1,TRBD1,TGTGCCAGCATTTGGACAGGGGGCACTGAAGCTTTCTTT,CASIWTGGTEAFF
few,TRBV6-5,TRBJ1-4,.,TGTGCCAGCAGTTACTCCCGGGCAACTAATGAAAAACTGTTTTTT,CASSYSRATNEKLFF
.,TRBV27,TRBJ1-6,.,TGTGCCAGCAGTTTTACAGGGCAGAATTCACCCCTCCACTTT,CASSFTGQNSPLHF
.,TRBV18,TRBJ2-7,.,TGTGCCAGCTCGCTGGATCAGGGGGGCGCATTAGGTTACGAGCAGTACTTC,CASSLDQGGALGYEQYF
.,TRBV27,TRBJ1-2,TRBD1,TGTGCCAGCAGTTTCCATCATCAGGGACAGACATCTTCCCTGAACTTC,CASSFHHQGQTSSLNF
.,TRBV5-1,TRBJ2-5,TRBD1,TGCGCCAGCAGCTCGGGACAGGCAGAGACCCAGTACTTC,CASSSGQAETQYF
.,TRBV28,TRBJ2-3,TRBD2,TGTGCCAGCAGTTTTGGGACTAGCGGCACAGATACGCAGTATTTT,CASSFGTSGTDTQYF
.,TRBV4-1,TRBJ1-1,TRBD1,TGCGCCAGCAGTCAGGGGGCGAGCACTGAAGCTTTCTTT,CASSQGASTEAFF
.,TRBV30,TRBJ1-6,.,TGTGCCTGGAGCGGGGGGAACGGCCCCAATTCACCCCTCCACTTT,CAWSGGNGPNSPLHF
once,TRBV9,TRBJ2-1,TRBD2,TGTGCCAGCAGCGTAGCGACTAGCGCGGGGTACAATGAGCAGTTCTTC,CASSVATSAGYNEQFF
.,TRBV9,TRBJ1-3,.,TGTGCCAGCAGCCCACAGTTCGACAGCTCTGGAAACACCATATATTTT,CASSPQFDSSGNTIYF
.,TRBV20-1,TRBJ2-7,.,TGCAGTGCTAGAGATAACTACGAGCAGTACTTC,CSARDNYEQYF
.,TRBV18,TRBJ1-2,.,TGTGCCAGCTCTCTAGACAGAATCTATGGCTACACCTTC,CASSLDRIYGYTF
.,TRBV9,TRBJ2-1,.,TGTGCCAGCAGCGTCGAACTAGCATACCCCTACAATGAGCAGTTCTTC,CASSVELAYPYNEQFF
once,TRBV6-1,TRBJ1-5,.,TGTGCCAGCAGTGAATTCGGAGGGGCAAACAATCAGCCCCAGCATTTT,CASSEFGGANNQPQHF
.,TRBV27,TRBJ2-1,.,TGTGCCAGCAGTCCACTAACACCGCTAGATCTGAGATACAATGAGCAGTTCTTC,CASSPLTPLDLRYNEQFF
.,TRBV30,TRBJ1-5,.,TGTGCCTGGGACAGAGACAATCAGCCCCAGCATTTT,CAWDRDNQPQHF
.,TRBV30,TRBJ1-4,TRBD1,TGTGCCTGGAGTGCAGGGGGGTCTAATGAAAAACTGTTTTTT,CAWSAGGSNEKLFF
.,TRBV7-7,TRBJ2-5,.,TGTGCCAGCAGCTTAGTGGGGTCTTTAGGGAGGGAGACCCAGTACTTC,CASSLVGSLGRETQYF
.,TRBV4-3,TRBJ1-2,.,TGCGCCAGCAGCCAAGTTGGCAGCAGAGGCTATGGCTACACCTTC,CASSQVGSRGYGYTF
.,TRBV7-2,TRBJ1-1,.,TGTGCCAGCAGCTTAGGGTACGTCGTCAGGTCTGAAGCTTTCTTT,CASSLGYVVRSEAFF
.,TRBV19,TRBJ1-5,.,TGTGCCAGTAGTACCTCGCCAAGCACAGTGGTGCCCCAGCATTTT,CASSTSPSTVVPQHF
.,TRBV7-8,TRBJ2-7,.,TGTGCCAGCAGCTTAGCGCAGGGACACTACTACGAGCAGTACTTC,CASSLAQGHYYEQYF
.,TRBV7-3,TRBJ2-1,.,TGTGCCAGCAGCTCCGGACTGATCAATGAGCAGTTCTTC,CASSSGLINEQFF
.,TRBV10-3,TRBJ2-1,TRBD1,TGTGCCATACGGCAGGGGGCGGACGAGCAGTTCTTC,CAIRQGADEQFF
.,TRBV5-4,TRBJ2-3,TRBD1,TGTGCCAGCAGCGCCGGGACAGGACCCCCAGATACGCAGTATTTT,CASSAGTGPPDTQYF